This TCR beta chain was retrieved from a study of blood T cell repertoires in COVID-19. Study-level background: Spain, Italy and the United States supplied samples that represented acute and convalescent COVID-19. T cells, B-cell-depleted T cells, or PBMCs supplied cDNA or gDNA.

Authors' methods: For nucleated cells, counts were estimated from reference gene primer amplification. Generated by immunoSEQ multiplex PCR, the TCRdb table keeps only in-frame clones and is missing some. That table furnishes V, J and clone size, whereas the DNA furnished D and trimming. The repertoire consists of some 220,000 clones, with around four fifths occurring once and the leading ten covering just under 6.5%. This CDR3 spans 17 amino acids. Germline assignment: CDR1 MNHEY and CDR2 SMNVEV (reference sequence). V was trimmed by 5 bases and J by 0 bases, leaving 16 bases between them. This clonotype originated in a woman aged 55-69 years with active or convalescent COVID-19. The V gene is TRBV27, the J gene TRBJ1-4; no reliable D call. The specimen was peripheral blood. CDR3 nucleotide sequence: TGTGCCAGCAGTCCGACACCGTCCCATGCAACTAATGAAAAACTGTTTTTT. Protein: CASSPTPSHATNEKLFF.